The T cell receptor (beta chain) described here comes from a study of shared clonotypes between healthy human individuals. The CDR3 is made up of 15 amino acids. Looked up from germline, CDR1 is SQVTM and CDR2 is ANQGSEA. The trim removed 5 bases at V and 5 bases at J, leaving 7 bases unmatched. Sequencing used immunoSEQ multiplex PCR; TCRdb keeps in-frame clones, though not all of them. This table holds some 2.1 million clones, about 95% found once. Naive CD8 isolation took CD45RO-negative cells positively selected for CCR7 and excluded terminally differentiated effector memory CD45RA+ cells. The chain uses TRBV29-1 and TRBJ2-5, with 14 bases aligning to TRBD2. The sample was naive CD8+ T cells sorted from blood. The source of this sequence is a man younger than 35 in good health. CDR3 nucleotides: TGCAGCGTTTTCGGGACTAGCGGGGGTGGGGAGACCCAGTACTTC. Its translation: CSVFGTSGGGETQYF.